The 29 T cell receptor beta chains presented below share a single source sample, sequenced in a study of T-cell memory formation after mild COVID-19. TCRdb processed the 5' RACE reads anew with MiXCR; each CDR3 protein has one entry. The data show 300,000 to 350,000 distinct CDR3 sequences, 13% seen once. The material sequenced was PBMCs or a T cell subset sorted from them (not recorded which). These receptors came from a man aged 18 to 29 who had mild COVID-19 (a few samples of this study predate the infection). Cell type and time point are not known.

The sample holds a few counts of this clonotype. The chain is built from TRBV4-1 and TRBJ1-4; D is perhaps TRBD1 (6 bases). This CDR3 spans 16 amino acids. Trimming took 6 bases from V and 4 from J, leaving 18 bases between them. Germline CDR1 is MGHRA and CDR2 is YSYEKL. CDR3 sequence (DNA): TGCGCCAGCAGGTCAAATCGACAGGAGAATAATGAAAAACTGTTTTTT. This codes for CASRSNRQENNEKLFF.

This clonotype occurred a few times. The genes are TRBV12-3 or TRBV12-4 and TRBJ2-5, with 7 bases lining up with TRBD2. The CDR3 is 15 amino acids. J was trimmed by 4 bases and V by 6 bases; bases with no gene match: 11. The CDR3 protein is CASRPVGTILETQYF. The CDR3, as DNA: TGTGCCAGCAGGCCCGTCGGGACTATCTTAGAGACCCAGTACTTC.

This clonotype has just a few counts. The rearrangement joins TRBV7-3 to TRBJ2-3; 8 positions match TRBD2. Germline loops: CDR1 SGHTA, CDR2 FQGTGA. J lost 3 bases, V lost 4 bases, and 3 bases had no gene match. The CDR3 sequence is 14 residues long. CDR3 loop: CASSSGLATDTQYF. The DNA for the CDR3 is TGTGCCAGCAGCTCCGGACTAGCAACAGATACGCAGTATTTT.

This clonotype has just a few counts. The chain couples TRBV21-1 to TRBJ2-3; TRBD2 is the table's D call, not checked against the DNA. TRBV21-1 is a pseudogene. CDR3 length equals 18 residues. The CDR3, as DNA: TGTGCCAGCAGCATCCTAGCGGGGGGCTCCTCTAGCACAGATACGCAGTATTTT. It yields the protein CASSILAGGSSSTDTQYF.

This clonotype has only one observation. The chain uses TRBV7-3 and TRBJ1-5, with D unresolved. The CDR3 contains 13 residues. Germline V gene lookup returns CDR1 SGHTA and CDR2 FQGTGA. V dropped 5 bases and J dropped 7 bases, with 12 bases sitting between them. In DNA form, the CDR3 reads TGTGCCAGCAGCCGGGGTGACGGCCAGCCCCAGCATTTT. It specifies CASSRGDGQPQHF.

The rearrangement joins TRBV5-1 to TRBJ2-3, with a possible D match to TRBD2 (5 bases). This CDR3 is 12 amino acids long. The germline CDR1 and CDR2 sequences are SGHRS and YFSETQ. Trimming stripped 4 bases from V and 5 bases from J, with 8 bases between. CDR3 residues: CASSQTKDTQYF. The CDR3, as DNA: TGCGCCAGCAGCCAGACTAAAGATACGCAGTATTTT.

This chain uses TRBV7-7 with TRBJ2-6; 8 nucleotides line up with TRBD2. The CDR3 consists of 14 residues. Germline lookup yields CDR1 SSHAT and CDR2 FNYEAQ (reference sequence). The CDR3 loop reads CASPGGVGANVLTF. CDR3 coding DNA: TGTGCTAGCCCCGGGGGGGTCGGGGCCAACGTCCTGACTTTC.

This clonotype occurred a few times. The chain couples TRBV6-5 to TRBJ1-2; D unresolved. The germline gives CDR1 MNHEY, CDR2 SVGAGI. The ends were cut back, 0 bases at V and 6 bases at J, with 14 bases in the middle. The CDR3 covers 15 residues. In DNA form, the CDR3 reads TGTGCCAGCAGTTACTCGGATCCGATAGGCCATGGCTACACCTTC. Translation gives CASSYSDPIGHGYTF.

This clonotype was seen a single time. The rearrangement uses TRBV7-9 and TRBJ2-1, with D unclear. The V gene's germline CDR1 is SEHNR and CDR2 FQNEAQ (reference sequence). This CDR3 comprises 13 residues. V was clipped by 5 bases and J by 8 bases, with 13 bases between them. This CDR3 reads CASSRPPGHEQFF. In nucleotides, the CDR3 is TGTGCCAGCAGCCGTCCCCCCGGCCATGAGCAGTTCTTC. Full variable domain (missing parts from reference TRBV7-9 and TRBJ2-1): DTGVSQNPRHKITKRGQNVTFRCDPISEHNRLYWYRQTLGQGPEFLTYFQNEAQLEKSRLLSDRFSAERPKGSFSTLEIQRTEQGDSAMYLCASSRPPGHEQFFGPGTRLTVL.

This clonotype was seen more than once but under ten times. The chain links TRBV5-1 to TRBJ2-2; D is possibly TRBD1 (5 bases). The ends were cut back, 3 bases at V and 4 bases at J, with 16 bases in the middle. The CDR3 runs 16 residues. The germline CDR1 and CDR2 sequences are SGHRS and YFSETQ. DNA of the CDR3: TGCGCCAGCAGCTACCAGACAGTACCTTCCACCGGGGAGCTGTTTTTT. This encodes CASSYQTVPSTGELFF.

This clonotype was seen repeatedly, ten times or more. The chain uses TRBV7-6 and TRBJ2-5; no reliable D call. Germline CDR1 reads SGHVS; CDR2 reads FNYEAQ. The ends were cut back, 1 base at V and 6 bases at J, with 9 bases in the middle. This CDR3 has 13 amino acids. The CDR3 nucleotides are TGTGCCAGCAGCTTAGAACTGCTTCAGACCCAGTACTTC. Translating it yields CASSLELLQTQYF.

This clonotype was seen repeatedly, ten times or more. The CDR3 bases are TGTGCCAGCAGCTTAGACGGCGGGGAGCTGTTTTTT. This encodes CASSLDGGELFF. The genes are TRBV7-6 and TRBJ2-2; D is ambiguous. The germline gives CDR1 SGHVS, CDR2 FNYEAQ. V lost 1 base and J lost 7, with 4 bases in between. The CDR3 is 12 residues long.

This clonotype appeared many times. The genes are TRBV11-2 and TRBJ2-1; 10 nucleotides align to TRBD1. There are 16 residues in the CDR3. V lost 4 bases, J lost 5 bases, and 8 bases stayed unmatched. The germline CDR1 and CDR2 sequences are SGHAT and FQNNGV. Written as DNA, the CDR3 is TGTGCCAGCAGCTGGACCGGGACAGGGGCCAACAATGAGCAGTTCTTC. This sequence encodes CASSWTGTGANNEQFF.

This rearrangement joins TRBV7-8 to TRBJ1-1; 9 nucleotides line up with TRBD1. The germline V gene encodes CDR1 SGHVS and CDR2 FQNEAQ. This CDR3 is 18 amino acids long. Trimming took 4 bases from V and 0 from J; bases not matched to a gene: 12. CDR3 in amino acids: CASSSPTTGGGMNTEAFF. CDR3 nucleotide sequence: TGTGCCAGCAGCTCCCCGACGACAGGGGGAGGCATGAACACTGAAGCTTTCTTT. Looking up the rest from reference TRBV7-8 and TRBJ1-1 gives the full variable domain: GAGVSQSPRYKVAKRGQDVALRCDPISGHVSLFWYQQALGQGPEFLTYFQNEAQLDKSGLPSDRFFAERPEGSVSTLKIQRTQQEDSAVYLCASSSPTTGGGMNTEAFFGQGTRLTVV.

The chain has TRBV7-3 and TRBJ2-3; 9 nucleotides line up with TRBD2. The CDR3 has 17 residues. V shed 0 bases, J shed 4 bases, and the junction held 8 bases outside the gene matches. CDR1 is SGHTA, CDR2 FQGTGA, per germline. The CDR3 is CASSLTIGGGAADTQYF. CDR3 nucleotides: TGTGCCAGCAGCTTAACGATAGGCGGGGGGGCCGCAGATACGCAGTATTTT.

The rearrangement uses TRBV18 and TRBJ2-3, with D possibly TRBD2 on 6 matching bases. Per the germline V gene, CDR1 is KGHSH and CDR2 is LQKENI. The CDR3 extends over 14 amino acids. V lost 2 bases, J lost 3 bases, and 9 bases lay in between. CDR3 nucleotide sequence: TGTGCCAGCTCACCAGTTGCGGGAACAGATACGCAGTATTTT. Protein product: CASSPVAGTDTQYF.

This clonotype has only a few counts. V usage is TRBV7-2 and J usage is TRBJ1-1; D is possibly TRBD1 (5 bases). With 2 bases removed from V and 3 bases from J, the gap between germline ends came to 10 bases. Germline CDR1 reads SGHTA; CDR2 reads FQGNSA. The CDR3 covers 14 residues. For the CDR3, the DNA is TGTGCCAGCAGCTTACAGGGAGGGGACACTGAAGCTTTCTTT. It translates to CASSLQGGDTEAFF.

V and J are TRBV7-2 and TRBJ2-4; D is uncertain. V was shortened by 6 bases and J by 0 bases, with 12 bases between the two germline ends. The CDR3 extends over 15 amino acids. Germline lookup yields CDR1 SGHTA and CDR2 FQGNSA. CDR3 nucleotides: TGTGCCAGCAGGCCCCCAGGATTAGCCAAAAACATTCAGTACTTC. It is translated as CASRPPGLAKNIQYF.

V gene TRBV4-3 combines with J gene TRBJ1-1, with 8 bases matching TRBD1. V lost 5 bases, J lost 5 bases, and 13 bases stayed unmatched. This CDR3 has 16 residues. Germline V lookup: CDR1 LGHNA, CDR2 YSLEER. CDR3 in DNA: TGCGCCAGCAGCACCGTGTTCAGGGGGCTAGGGACTGAAGCTTTCTTT. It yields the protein CASSTVFRGLGTEAFF.

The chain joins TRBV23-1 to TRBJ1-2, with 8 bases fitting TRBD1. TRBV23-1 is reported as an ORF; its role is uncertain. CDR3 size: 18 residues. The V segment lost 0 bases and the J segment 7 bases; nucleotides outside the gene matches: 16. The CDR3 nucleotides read TGCGCCAGCAGTCAATCTTATCGGGGGGACAGGCCTATGGGTGGCTACACCTTC. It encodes CASSQSYRGDRPMGGYTF.

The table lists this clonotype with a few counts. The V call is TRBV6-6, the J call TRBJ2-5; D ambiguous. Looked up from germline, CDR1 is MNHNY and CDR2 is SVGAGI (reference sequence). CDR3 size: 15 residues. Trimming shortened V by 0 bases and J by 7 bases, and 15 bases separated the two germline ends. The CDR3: CASSYSKFGEGTQYF. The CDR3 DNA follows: TGTGCCAGCAGTTACTCGAAGTTCGGTGAAGGGACCCAGTACTTC.

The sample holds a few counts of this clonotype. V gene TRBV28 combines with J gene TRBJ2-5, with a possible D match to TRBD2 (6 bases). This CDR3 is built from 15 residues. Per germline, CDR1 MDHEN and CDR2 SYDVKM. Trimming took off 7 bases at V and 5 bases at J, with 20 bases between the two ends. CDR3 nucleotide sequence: TGTGCCAGCACCTCGACGTCGGGGGTTGGGGAGACCCAGTACTTC. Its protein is CASTSTSGVGETQYF.

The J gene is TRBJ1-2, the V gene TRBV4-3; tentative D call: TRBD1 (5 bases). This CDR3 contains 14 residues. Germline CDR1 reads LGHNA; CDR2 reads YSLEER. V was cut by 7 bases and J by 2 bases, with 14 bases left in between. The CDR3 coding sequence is TGCGCCAGCAAAAACTTACAGGAAAACTATGGCTACACCTTC. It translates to CASKNLQENYGYTF.

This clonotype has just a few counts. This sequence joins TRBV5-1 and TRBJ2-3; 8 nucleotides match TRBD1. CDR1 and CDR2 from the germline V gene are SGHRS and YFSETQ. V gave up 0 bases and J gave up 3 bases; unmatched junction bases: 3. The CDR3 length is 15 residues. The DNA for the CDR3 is TGCGCCAGCAGCTTGGGGACAGGGCCGACAGATACGCAGTATTTT. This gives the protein CASSLGTGPTDTQYF.

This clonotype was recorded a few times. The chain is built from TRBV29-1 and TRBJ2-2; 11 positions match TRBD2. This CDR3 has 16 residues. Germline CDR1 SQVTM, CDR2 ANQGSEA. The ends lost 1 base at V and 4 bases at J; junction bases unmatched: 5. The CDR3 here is CSVEVRLAGGTGELFF. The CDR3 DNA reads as TGCAGCGTTGAAGTTCGTCTAGCGGGGGGCACCGGGGAGCTGTTTTTT.

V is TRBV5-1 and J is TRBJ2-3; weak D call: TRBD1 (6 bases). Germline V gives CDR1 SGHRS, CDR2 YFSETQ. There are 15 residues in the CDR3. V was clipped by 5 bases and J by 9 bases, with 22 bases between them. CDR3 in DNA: TGCGCCAGCAGACAGGATACAGGGAGTACGTGGACGCAGTATTTT. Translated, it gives CASRQDTGSTWTQYF.

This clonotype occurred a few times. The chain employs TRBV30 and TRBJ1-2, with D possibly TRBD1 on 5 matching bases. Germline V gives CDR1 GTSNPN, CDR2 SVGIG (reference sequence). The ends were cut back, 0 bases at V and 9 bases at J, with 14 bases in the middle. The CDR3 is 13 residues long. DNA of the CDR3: TGTGCCTGGAGTGTACATCTCCGGGACCGCTACACCTTC. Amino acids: CAWSVHLRDRYTF.

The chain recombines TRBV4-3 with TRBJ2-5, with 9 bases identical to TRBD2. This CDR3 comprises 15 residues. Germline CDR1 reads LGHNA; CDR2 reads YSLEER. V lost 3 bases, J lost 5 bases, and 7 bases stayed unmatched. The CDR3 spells CASSHGAGGPETQYF. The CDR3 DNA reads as TGCGCCAGCAGCCACGGAGCGGGGGGCCCTGAGACCCAGTACTTC.

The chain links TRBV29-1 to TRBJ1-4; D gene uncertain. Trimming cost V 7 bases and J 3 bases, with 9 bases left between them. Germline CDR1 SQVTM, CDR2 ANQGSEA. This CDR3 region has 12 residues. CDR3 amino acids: CSGGRSNEKLFF. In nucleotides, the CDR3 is TGCAGCGGAGGCAGATCTAATGAAAAACTGTTTTTT.